The rows below give T cell receptor beta chains drawn from one sample of a study of blood T cell repertoires in COVID-19. The data were produced by immunoSEQ multiplex PCR, yet TCRdb's version contains in-frame clones alone and is incomplete. The sample records 150,000 to 190,000 clones, roughly 84% being singletons. Sequenced: peripheral blood. Receptors were obtained from a woman in her fifties or sixties with acute or convalescent COVID-19. CDR3s include the opening cysteine and the closing phenylalanine or tryptophan. The order of the fields is J gene, clone size, D gene, V gene, CDR3 DNA, CDR3 protein. The D gene is left open where the match is weak. A row's size may be missing; if present it is once, few, many or a size class.

>TRBJ2-3|-|-|TRBV14
TGTGCCAGCAGCCAAATGGGACACTCCACAGATACGCAGTATTTT
CASSQMGHSTDTQYF
>TRBJ2-5|-|TRBD1|TRBV6-1
TGTGCCAGCAGTGATGACCCGGGACAGGGTTTGGAGACCCAGTACTTC
CASSDDPGQGLETQYF
>TRBJ2-3|-|TRBD2|TRBV10-2
TGCGCCAGCAGACTTCTAGCGGGGGGTCGGGATACGCAGTATTTT
CASRLLAGGRDTQYF
>TRBJ2-2|-|-|TRBV24-1
TGTGCCACCAGTGATTTCCCCCCGCCGGGAGGGGAGCTGTTTTTT
CATSDFPPPGGELFF
>TRBJ1-5|-|TRBD1|TRBV20-1
TGCAGTGCTACGGGACAGGGGGGCCAGCATTTT
CSATGQGGQHF
>TRBJ1-1|-|-|TRBV12-5
TGTGCTAGTGGTTTGGTACCCGGAGGGACTACTGAAGCTTTCTTT
CASGLVPGGTTEAFF
>TRBJ2-2|-|-|TRBV20-1
TGCACCTTACTGAACACCGGGGAGCTGTTTTTT
CTLLNTGELFF
>TRBJ1-6|-|TRBD1|TRBV7-9
TGTGCCAGCAGCTTGGAGACAGGGTATAATTCACCCCTCCACTTT
CASSLETGYNSPLHF
>TRBJ2-7|once|-|TRBV28
TGTGCCAGCAGACTCGGACAGTACGAGCAGTACTTC
CASRLGQYEQYF
>TRBJ2-3|-|TRBD2|TRBV28
TGTGCCAGCAGTTTATTCGGGACTAGAGAATTGACGCAGTATTTT
CASSLFGTRELTQYF
>TRBJ2-1|-|TRBD1|TRBV4-3
TGCGCCAGCAGCCACGGGACAGGGGACTACAATGAGCAGTTCTTC
CASSHGTGDYNEQFF
>TRBJ1-1|few|-|TRBV5-5
TGTGCCAGCAGCTTGGACAGTTCGAACACTGAAGCTTTCTTT
CASSLDSSNTEAFF
>TRBJ1-4|-|TRBD1|TRBV9
TGTGCCAGCAGCGCCGGAGCCGGGACAGGGTATGAAAAACTGTTTTTT
CASSAGAGTGYEKLFF
>TRBJ2-1|-|TRBD2|TRBV7-2
TGTGCCAGCAGGCCACTAGCGAATGAGCAGTTCTTC
CASRPLANEQFF
>TRBJ2-2|-|-|TRBV9
TGTGCCAGCAGCGTAGCCGGGAACACCGGGGAGCTGTTTTTT
CASSVAGNTGELFF
>TRBJ1-5|-|-|TRBV18
TGTGCCAGCTCACCGCCCCTGGGGGCTGAACAGCCCCAGCATTTT
CASSPPLGAEQPQHF
>TRBJ1-1|-|TRBD1|TRBV5-3
TGTGCCAGAAACCTCCCGGGGACAGGCCGGGGGCACACTGAAGCTTTCTTT
CARNLPGTGRGHTEAFF
>TRBJ1-4|-|TRBD1|TRBV19
TGTGCCAGTAGTATCCCGACAGGGGCTAATGAAAAACTGTTTTTT
CASSIPTGANEKLFF
>TRBJ2-7|once|-|TRBV30
TGTGCCTGGATATTCGACAGGTTTCCCTACGAGCAGTACTTC
CAWIFDRFPYEQYF
>TRBJ2-7|-|TRBD1|TRBV6-5
TGTGCCAGCAGTCAGGACAGGGATTTTACCTACGAGCAGTACTTC
CASSQDRDFTYEQYF
>TRBJ1-6|few|-|TRBV11-2
TGTGCCAGCAGCTTCATACAGGGAGGGGATTCACCCCTCCACTTT
CASSFIQGGDSPLHF
>TRBJ2-7|-|-|TRBV4-3
TGCGCCAGCAGCCCTCAGGGTAGCTCCTACGAGCAGTACTTC
CASSPQGSSYEQYF
>TRBJ2-6|-|-|TRBV5-6
TGTGCCAGCAGCGACAGATTCTCTGGGGCCAACGTCCTGACTTTC
CASSDRFSGANVLTF
>TRBJ2-7|-|TRBD1|TRBV10-3
TGTGCCATCAGTGAAAGCCCGACAGGGCAATACGAGCAGTACTTC
CAISESPTGQYEQYF
>TRBJ2-7|-|TRBD2|TRBV7-2
TGTGCCAGCAGCTTACTCGCTAGCGGGTTTACCTACGAGCAGTACTTC
CASSLLASGFTYEQYF
>TRBJ2-2|-|-|TRBV7-6
TGTGCCAGCAGCTTAGGAGGGGGTACCGGGGAGCTGTTTTTT
CASSLGGGTGELFF
>TRBJ2-6|-|TRBD2|TRBV4-3
TGCGCCAGCAGCCAAGATGCGGGGGGACACCCTTTACTCTCTGGGGCCAACGTCCTGACTTTC
CASSQDAGGHPLLSGANVLTF
>TRBJ2-3|-|-|TRBV19
TGTGCCAGTAGTATGGCGGGGCTCACAGATACGCAGTATTTT
CASSMAGLTDTQYF
>TRBJ2-7|-|-|TRBV5-1
TGCGCCAGCAGCTGGGGGCAGCTGGAGATTTACGAGCAGTACTTC
CASSWGQLEIYEQYF
>TRBJ2-1|-|TRBD1|TRBV24-1
TGTGCCACCAGTGAGGACAGGGTCGGAAATGAGCAGTTCTTC
CATSEDRVGNEQFF
>TRBJ1-2|-|TRBD1|TRBV9
TGTGCCAGCAGCGCCCGGACAGGGGCAGTAGATGGTGGCTACACCTTC
CASSARTGAVDGGYTF
>TRBJ1-1|few|-|TRBV7-9
TGTGCCAGCAGAAGCCAGGGGTTCACTGAAGCTTTCTTT
CASRSQGFTEAFF
>TRBJ2-5|once|TRBD1|TRBV19
TGTGCCAGTGCCATTCGGACAGGGGGGGAGACCCAGTACTTC
CASAIRTGGETQYF
>TRBJ2-3|-|TRBD2|TRBV11-2
TGTGCCAGCAGCTTAGCCGGGGGGACGCAGTATTTT
CASSLAGGTQYF
>TRBJ2-2|once|-|TRBV7-3
TGTGCCAGCAGCTCCCCGGGACTCCGGAACACCGGGGAGCTGTTTTTT
CASSSPGLRNTGELFF
>TRBJ1-6|-|-|TRBV2
TGTGCCAGCAGTGAAGGCGGCAGGGTTAATTCACCCCTCCACTTT
CASSEGGRVNSPLHF
>TRBJ2-5|few|-|TRBV5-4
TGTGCCAGCAGCCCCCAGGACCAAGAGACCCAGTACTTC
CASSPQDQETQYF